This is a list of T cell receptor beta chains from one sample in a study of CD8 T cells in Susac syndrome. From the immunoSEQ multiplex PCR reads, TCRdb called clonotypes with MiXCR, one entry per CDR3 protein. The sample includes about 300,000 distinct CDR3 sequences, roughly 84% seen only once; the top ten take about 0.11%. Sequenced material: CD8+ T cells from PBMCs. The receptors here all came from a human donor with multiple sclerosis. The CDR3 runs from the conserved cysteine through the conserved F or W. The order of the fields is D gene, J gene, clone size, V gene, CDR3 DNA, CDR3 protein. The D gene is left open where the match is weak. Clone size is stated in some rows and not others, as once, few, many or a class when expanded.

TRBD1 TRBJ1-2 . TRBV28 TGTGCCAGCAGCCGACAGGGCTGGTTACGGGAAGGTGGCTACACCTTC CASSRQGWLREGGYTF
TRBD1 TRBJ1-1 . TRBV10-3 TGTGCCATCAGTGAGCACAGGGGGACGAACACTGAAGCTTTCTTT CAISEHRGTNTEAFF
TRBD2 TRBJ2-1 . TRBV3-1 TGTGCCAGCAGCCTACCGGGACTAGCGGGACCCGAGCAGTTCTTC CASSLPGLAGPEQFF
. TRBJ2-3 . TRBV7-2 TGTGCCAGCAGCTTAGCGGGAGCAACAGATACGCAGTATTTT CASSLAGATDTQYF
. TRBJ1-5 . TRBV6-1 TGTGCCAGCAGCTCATACGCGGGCAATCAGCCCCAGCATTTT CASSSYAGNQPQHF
TRBD2 TRBJ2-5 . TRBV9 TGTGCCAGCAGCGATAGCGGGAGGGGGGAGACCCAGTACTTC CASSDSGRGETQYF
. TRBJ2-3 . TRBV7-2 TGTGCCAGCAGCACGTGGGCCGGCGTAGGAGATACGCAGTATTTT CASSTWAGVGDTQYF
. TRBJ1-6 once TRBV7-9 TGTGCCAGCAGCCCTTTTAGAAATAATTCACCCCTCCACTTT CASSPFRNNSPLHF
TRBD1 TRBJ2-7 . TRBV10-3 TGTGCCATCAGTGATAGGACAGGGCCCTACGAGCAGTACTTC CAISDRTGPYEQYF
TRBD1 TRBJ2-1 . TRBV12-3/TRBV12-4 TGTGCCAGCACCCCCTTTTACCGGGACAGCCTTTTCAATGAGCAGTTCTTC CASTPFYRDSLFNEQFF
TRBD2 TRBJ2-1 . TRBV7-8 TGTGCCAGCAGCCCCGCACGGCCTGGACTAGCGGGAGGGTACAATGAGCAGTTCTTC CASSPARPGLAGGYNEQFF
TRBD2 TRBJ2-7 . TRBV7-6 TGTGCCAGCAGCCCGGGGACTAGCGGGGGATACGAGCAGTACTTC CASSPGTSGGYEQYF
. TRBJ2-1 . TRBV12-5 TGTGCTAGTGGTTTGGGGACCTACAATGAGCAGTTCTTC CASGLGTYNEQFF
TRBD1 TRBJ2-2 . TRBV27 TGTGCCAGCAGTTTGGGGACAGGGAACGCCGGGGAGCTGTTTTTT CASSLGTGNAGELFF
. TRBJ1-1 . TRBV5-1 TGCGCCAGCAGCTTCTATGACAGTGAAGCTTTCTTT CASSFYDSEAFF
. TRBJ1-6 . TRBV9 TGTGCCAGCAGCGTAGGAAAGGGAAGCTCCTATAATTCACCCCTCCACTTT CASSVGKGSSYNSPLHF
. TRBJ2-3 . TRBV9 TGTGCCAGCAGCGCGAGGGAGCGGATTAGCACAGATACGCAGTATTTT CASSARERISTDTQYF
. TRBJ2-1 . TRBV20-1 TGCAGTGCGCGAAGTCCACAGCAGTTCTTC CSARSPQQFF
. TRBJ1-2 few TRBV9 TGTGCCAGCAGCCCAATGGACAGTAACTATGGCTACACCTTC CASSPMDSNYGYTF
. TRBJ1-1 . TRBV10-2 TGCGCCAGCACCGGGTGGGGGGTGGAGAACACTGAAGCTTTCTTT CASTGWGVENTEAFF
TRBD2 TRBJ2-7 . TRBV28 TGTGCCAGCAGTTTAAAAAATGATTGGAGCGGGATCAACGAGCAGTACTTC CASSLKNDWSGINEQYF
TRBD2 TRBJ2-1 . TRBV27 TGTGCCAGCAAGAGAAGGGAGGGCCCTTACAATGAGCAGTTCTTC CASKRREGPYNEQFF
. TRBJ2-7 once TRBV27 TGTGCCAGCAGTGAGGACGGACGATCCTCCTACGAGCAGTACTTC CASSEDGRSSYEQYF
. TRBJ2-7 . TRBV9 TGTGCCAGCTTGGCCGCTACCTACGAGCAGTACTTC CASLAATYEQYF
. TRBJ2-7 . TRBV28 TGTGCCAGCACCTACCCGTCCCTCCCGCACGAGCAGTACTTC CASTYPSLPHEQYF